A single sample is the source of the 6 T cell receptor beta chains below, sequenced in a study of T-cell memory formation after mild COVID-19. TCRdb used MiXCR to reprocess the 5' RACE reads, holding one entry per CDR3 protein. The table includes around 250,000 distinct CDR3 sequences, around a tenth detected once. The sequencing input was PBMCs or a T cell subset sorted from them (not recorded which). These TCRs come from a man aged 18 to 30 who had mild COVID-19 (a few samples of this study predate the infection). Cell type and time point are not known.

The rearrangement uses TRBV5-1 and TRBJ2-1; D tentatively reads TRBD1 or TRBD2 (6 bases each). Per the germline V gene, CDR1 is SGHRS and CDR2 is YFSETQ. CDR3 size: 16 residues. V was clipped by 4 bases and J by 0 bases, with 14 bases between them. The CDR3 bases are TGCGCCAGCAGCAGCTTACAGGGAGGCTCCTACAATGAGCAGTTCTTC. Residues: CASSSLQGGSYNEQFF. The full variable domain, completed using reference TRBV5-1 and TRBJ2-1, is KAGVTQTPRYLIKTRGQQVTLSCSPISGHRSVSWYQQTPGQGLQFLFEYFSETQRNKGNFPGRFSGRQFSNSRSEMNVSTLELGDSALYLCASSSLQGGSYNEQFFGPGTRLTVL.

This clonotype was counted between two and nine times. CDR3 nucleotides: TGTGCCAGCAGCCTGGGTACAGCTATAGATACGCAGTATTTT. Protein sequence: CASSLGTAIDTQYF. The chain joins TRBV5-5 to TRBJ2-3; D uncertain. V shed 4 bases and J shed 5 bases, with 14 bases lying between them. CDR3 length equals 14 residues. Germline V lookup: CDR1 SGHKS, CDR2 YYEKEE (reference sequence).

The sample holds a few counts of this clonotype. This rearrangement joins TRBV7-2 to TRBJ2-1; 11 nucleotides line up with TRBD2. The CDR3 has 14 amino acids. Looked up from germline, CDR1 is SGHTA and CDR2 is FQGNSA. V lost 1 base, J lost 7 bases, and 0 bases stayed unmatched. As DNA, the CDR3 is TGTGCCAGCAGCTTAGTAGCGGGGGGGAATGAGCAGTTCTTC. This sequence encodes CASSLVAGGNEQFF.

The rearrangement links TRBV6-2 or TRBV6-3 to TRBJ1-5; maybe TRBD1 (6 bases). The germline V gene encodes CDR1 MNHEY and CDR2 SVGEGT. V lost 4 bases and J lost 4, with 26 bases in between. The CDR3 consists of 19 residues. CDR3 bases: TGTGCCAGCAGTTTCCGTGGAGGGGGATTGGTCGTTGGAAATCAGCCCCAGCATTTT. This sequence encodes CASSFRGGGLVVGNQPQHF.

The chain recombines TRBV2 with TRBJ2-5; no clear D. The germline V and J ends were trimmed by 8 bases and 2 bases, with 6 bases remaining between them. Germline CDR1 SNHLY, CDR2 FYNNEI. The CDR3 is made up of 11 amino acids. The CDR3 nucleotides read TGTGCCAGCTGTTTACAAGAGACCCAGTACTTC. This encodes CASCLQETQYF.

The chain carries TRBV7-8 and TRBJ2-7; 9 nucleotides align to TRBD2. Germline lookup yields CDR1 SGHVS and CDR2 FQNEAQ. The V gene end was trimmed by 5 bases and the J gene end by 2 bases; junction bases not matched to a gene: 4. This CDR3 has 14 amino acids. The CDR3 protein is CASSRTSEAYEQYF. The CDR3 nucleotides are TGTGCCAGCAGCCGGACTAGCGAGGCCTACGAGCAGTACTTC.